One and the same sample provided the 18 T cell receptor beta chains below, sequenced in a study of human T cells and chemical hapten exposure. TCRdb used MiXCR to reprocess the RACE reads, holding one entry per CDR3 protein. The table shows under 100,000 distinct CDR3 sequences, with approximately 11% occurring only once. Time point here: patch test 3, about 24 weeks after DPC sensitization. Noted treatment: therapeutic diphenylcyclopropenone sensitization with weekly scalp DPC. The sequenced sample was whole blood, obtained in connection with sensitization to the hapten diphenylcyclopropenone (DPC). The receptors were gathered from a woman aged 50 to 65 with alopecia areata. Some clones in this sample may be carry-over from other donors' samples.

This clonotype has more than one count but fewer than ten. V and J are TRBV12-3 or TRBV12-4 and TRBJ2-7; D is unclear. The CDR3 has 16 amino acids. V shed 3 bases and J shed 0 bases, with 15 bases lying between them. The CDR3 nucleotides are TGTGCCAGCAGTTTGGCCGGTGCTCTCACCTCCTACGAGCAGTACTTC. This translates into CASSLAGALTSYEQYF.

The rearrangement joins TRBV11-1 to TRBJ1-5; a weak D match, TRBD1 (6 bases). Trimming removed 6 bases at V and 3 bases at J, with 12 bases between. This CDR3 is 14 amino acids long. Germline loops: CDR1 SGHAT, CDR2 FQDESV (reference sequence). CDR3 amino acids: CASSSRGINQPQHF. In nucleotides, the CDR3 is TGTGCCAGCAGTTCTAGGGGGATCAATCAGCCCCAGCATTTT.

This clonotype was seen ten or more times. The rearrangement uses TRBV28 and TRBJ2-6; 7 bases align to TRBD1. The CDR3 extends over 17 amino acids. V shed 6 bases and J 1 base; nucleotides not matched to a gene: 9. Germline CDR1 reads MDHEN; CDR2 reads SYDVKM. This CDR3 is CASSEQGLGSGANVLTF. CDR3 nucleotide sequence: TGTGCCAGCAGCGAACAGGGGCTCGGTTCTGGGGCCAACGTCCTGACTTTC.

The rearrangement links TRBV21-1 to TRBJ2-1; the DNA was not compared with TRBD1, the D call given in the table. TRBV21-1 is recorded as a pseudogene. The CDR3 has 11 residues. The CDR3 sequence is CATGGRNEQFF. Written as DNA, the CDR3 is TGTGCCACTGGGGGGAGAAATGAGCAGTTCTTC.

This clonotype was seen many times. V and J are TRBV6-5 and TRBJ2-3; D uncertain. The V and J ends lost 5 bases and 1 base respectively, with 10 bases between them. Germline V gives CDR1 MNHEY, CDR2 SVGAGI. This CDR3 is 14 amino acids long. In nucleotides, the CDR3 is TGTGCCAGCAGTCTTTTGGTGGGCACAGATACGCAGTATTTT. As protein: CASSLLVGTDTQYF.

This clonotype showed up just a few times. The chain carries TRBV7-3 and TRBJ2-2; D gene uncertain. V dropped 2 bases and J dropped 7 bases, with 5 bases sitting between them. Germline loops: CDR1 SGHTA, CDR2 FQGTGA. This CDR3 region has 12 residues. The CDR3 sequence is CASSLRYGELFF. The CDR3 region has the DNA TGTGCCAGCAGCTTACGTTACGGGGAGCTGTTTTTT.

This clonotype occurred many times. The chain couples TRBV7-4 to TRBJ2-5; D remains unclear. CDR1 is SGHVT, CDR2 SQSDAQ, per germline. The CDR3 length is 14 residues. Trimming left V 4 bases short and J 1 base short, with 10 bases between. The DNA of the CDR3 is TGTGCCAGCAGCTCCCGACGGGTCCAAGAGACCCAGTACTTC. As protein: CASSSRRVQETQYF.

The chain couples TRBV5-1 to TRBJ2-2, with 7 bases matching TRBD2. After removal of 0 bases from V and 1 base from J, the junction contained 9 bases not matched to a gene. The CDR3 has 18 amino acids. Germline CDR1 and CDR2: SGHRS and YFSETQ. CDR3 in amino acids: CASSLDSLAAVNTGELFF. The CDR3 DNA follows: TGCGCCAGCAGCTTGGACAGTCTAGCGGCCGTGAACACCGGGGAGCTGTTTTTT.

On this clonotype: This could be a read error, since a much larger clone is one nucleotide away. The CDR3 end shows no conserved phenylalanine or tryptophan, and so a read error is likely. J is TRBJ1-2 and V is TRBV20-1; TRBD1 agrees at 10 bases. CDR3 length: 13 residues. Germline CDR1 and CDR2: DFQATT and SNEGSKA (reference sequence). J gave up 8 bases and V 1 base, and 4 bases lay outside the gene matches. The DNA for the CDR3 is TGCAGTGCTAGAGTCGGGACAGGGGTCGGCTACACCTGC. This codes for CSARVGTGVGYTC.

The rearrangement uses TRBV7-2 and TRBJ2-7, with 14 bases aligning to TRBD2. After removal of 5 bases from V and 7 bases from J, the junction contained 22 bases not matched to a gene. In germline, CDR1 is SGHTA, CDR2 FQGNSA. The CDR3 runs 20 residues. CDR3 nucleotides: TGTGCCAGCAGCCCTCCTCCGGGACTAGCGGGAGTCTCAAAATCGAGGGAGCAGTACTTC. Amino acids: CASSPPPGLAGVSKSREQYF.

This clonotype was detected ten times or more. The chain combines TRBV6-6 with TRBJ2-3; D not resolved. V lost 8 bases, J lost 5 bases, and 2 bases lay in between. The CDR3 length is 9 residues. CDR1 is MNHNY, CDR2 SVGAGI, per germline (reference sequence). The CDR3 nucleotides are TGTGCCAGCGGAGATACGCAGTATTTT. Amino acid sequence: CASGDTQYF.

This clonotype was counted a few times. The chain joins TRBV12-3 or TRBV12-4 to TRBJ2-1; D tentatively reads TRBD1 or TRBD2 (5 bases each). The CDR3 covers 14 residues. V lost 4 bases and J lost 0, with 7 bases in between. CDR3 protein: CASSSGPSYNEQFF. The CDR3, as DNA: TGTGCCAGCAGTTCGGGACCCTCCTACAATGAGCAGTTCTTC.

The sample holds many counts of this clonotype. The chain employs TRBV6-5 and TRBJ1-1; 9 bases agree with TRBD1. Germline CDR1 reads MNHEY; CDR2 reads SVGAGI. The ends lost 2 bases at V and 0 bases at J; junction bases unmatched: 4. This CDR3 region has 16 residues. The chain's CDR3 is CASSYGTGPMNTEAFF. The DNA of the CDR3 is TGTGCCAGCAGTTACGGGACAGGGCCTATGAACACTGAAGCTTTCTTT.

In its sample, this clonotype was seen a few times. This chain uses TRBV11-2 with TRBJ2-1, with 12 nucleotides matching TRBD2. The CDR3 is made up of 18 amino acids. Germline V gene lookup returns CDR1 SGHAT and CDR2 FQNNGV. The junction had 16 bases not matched to a gene; V was cut back by 5 bases and J by 8 bases. This chain's CDR3 is CASSPPRAPSGRGDEQFF. The CDR3 DNA follows: TGTGCCAGCAGCCCCCCCAGGGCGCCTAGCGGGAGGGGGGATGAGCAGTTCTTC.

This clonotype was counted at least ten times. The genes are TRBV3-1 and TRBJ1-1; D may be TRBD1 (6 bases). CDR3 size: 15 residues. The V end lost 4 bases, the J end lost 5 bases, and 17 bases lay between the germline ends. Looked up from germline, CDR1 is LGHDT and CDR2 is YNNKEL (reference sequence). The CDR3 is CASSPARGGATEAFF. Written as DNA, the CDR3 is TGTGCCAGCAGCCCAGCAAGAGGGGGGGCGACTGAAGCTTTCTTT.

About this clonotype itself: A much larger clone differs by one base, so this may be a read error. V gene TRBV24-1 combines with J gene TRBJ2-1; D possibly corresponds to TRBD1 (5 bases). Germline assignment: CDR1 KGHDR and CDR2 SFDVKD. This CDR3 region has 15 residues. The CDR3 loop reads CTTSDPQGSYNEQFF. CDR3 DNA: TGTACCACCAGTGATCCCCAGGGCTCCTACAATGAGCAGTTCTTC.

The table lists this clonotype with many counts. This chain connects TRBV6-6 to TRBJ1-1, with D tentatively TRBD1 (5 bases). This CDR3 is 10 amino acids long. V was cut by 7 bases and J by 11 bases, with 11 bases left in between. Germline CDR1 MNHNY, CDR2 SVGAGI (reference sequence). The CDR3 region has the DNA TGTGCCAGCAAGGAGGGGAGGGCTTTCTTT. Translated, it gives CASKEGRAFF.

The V call is TRBV7-3, the J call TRBJ2-2; D gene unclear. Between the trimmed V and J ends, which lost 5 bases and 1 base, there was a span of 11 bases. CDR1 is SGHTA, CDR2 FQGTGA, per germline. The CDR3 extends over 15 amino acids. CDR3 coding DNA: TGTGCCAGCAGCCGTGGACCCTTGAACACCGGGGAGCTGTTTTTT. Protein product: CASSRGPLNTGELFF.